This TCR beta chain was captured by sequencing in a study of T cell changes during pregnancy in multiple sclerosis. Libraries were prepared by immunoSEQ multiplex PCR; TCRdb keeps only in-frame clonotypes and omits some of them. The data hold 56,000 or so clones, with about nine tenths observed a single time. The length of the CDR3 is 14 residues. J gave up 8 bases and V 5 bases, and 11 bases lay outside the gene matches. The germline CDR1 and CDR2 sequences are SGHTA and FQGNSA. This chain connects TRBV7-2 to TRBJ1-2; 7 bases are shared with TRBD1. Specimen: peripheral blood, collected in the first trimester of pregnancy. The TCR sequence derives from a female donor in good health, enrolled as a control in a pregnancy study. The CDR3 loop is CASSPSWQGGGYTF. CDR3 nucleotide sequence: TGTGCCAGCAGCCCAAGCTGGCAGGGGGGCGGCTACACCTTC.